This T cell receptor (beta chain) was identified in a study of blood T cell repertoires in COVID-19. For the study at large: Whether acute or convalescent, the COVID-19 samples came from the United States, Italy and Spain. T cells, B-cell-depleted T cells, or PBMCs provided the cDNA or gDNA that served as material.

Living in about two dozen US areas, the participants were between 18 and 89 years of age. Per the study methods: Amplification from reference gene primers served as the basis for estimated nucleated cell counts. Data came from immunoSEQ multiplex PCR; TCRdb stores just in-frame clones and leaves some out. V, J and clone size reflect that table, while D and trimming were determined from the DNA. Among 150,000 or so clones listed, over 70% were seen once. V trimming: 0 bases; J trimming: 4 bases; junction bases outside the gene matches: 5. The germline V gene has CDR1 SGHRS and CDR2 YFSETQ. The length of the CDR3 is 15 residues.

The chain employs TRBV5-1 and TRBJ2-7, with 9 nucleotides matching TRBD1. Source material: PBMCs or T cells enriched from blood (not recorded which). The source of this sequence is a man aged 50 to 59 who had recovered from COVID-19. CDR3 nucleotide sequence: TGCGCCAGCAGCTTGGCCGGGACAGGGCCTTACGAGCAGTACTTC. Translated, it gives CASSLAGTGPYEQYF.